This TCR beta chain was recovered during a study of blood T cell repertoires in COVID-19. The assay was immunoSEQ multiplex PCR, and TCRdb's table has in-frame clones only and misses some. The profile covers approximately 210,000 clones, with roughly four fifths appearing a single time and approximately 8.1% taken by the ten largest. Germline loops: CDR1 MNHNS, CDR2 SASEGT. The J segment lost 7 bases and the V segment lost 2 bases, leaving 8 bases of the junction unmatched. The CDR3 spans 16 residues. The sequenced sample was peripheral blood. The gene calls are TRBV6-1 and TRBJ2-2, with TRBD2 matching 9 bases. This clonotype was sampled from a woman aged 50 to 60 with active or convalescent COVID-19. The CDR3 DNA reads TGTGCCAGCAGTGAATCGTCTAGCGGGGCTTACGGGGAGCTGTTTTTT. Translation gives CASSESSSGAYGELFF.